This T cell receptor (beta chain) is drawn from a study of PD-1 blockade in classical Hodgkin lymphoma. Study-level findings and limits: When nivolumab was started under 1 year after ASCT, patients were excluded.

In germline, CDR1 is MNHEY, CDR2 SVGAGI. This CDR3 is built from 14 residues. V lost 6 bases to trimming and J lost 0 bases, with 9 bases between them. The table came from immunoSEQ multiplex PCR; TCRdb's copy has only in-frame clones and leaves some out. The data contain approximately 60,000 clones, more than 70% of them singletons. In its sample, this clone was seen once. Its antigen remains unidentified. After autologous stem cell transplantation all patients relapsed, and prior brentuximab vedotin exposure differed between cohorts. This clonotype originated in a human donor with classical Hodgkin lymphoma. V usage is TRBV6-5 and J usage is TRBJ1-3, with D hard to call. This sample comprised peripheral blood mononuclear cells (PBMCs), obtained at baseline. Here the CDR3 reads CASRQQSSGNTIYF. The CDR3 nucleotides are TGTGCCAGCAGACAACAGAGCTCTGGAAACACCATATATTTT.